This entry describes one T cell receptor beta chain. This record comes from a study of blood T cell repertoires in COVID-19. Study background: Researchers got acute and convalescent COVID-19 samples from the United States, Italy and Spain. Sample material is recorded as cDNA or gDNA derived from T cells, B-cell-depleted T cells, or PBMCs.

Per the germline V gene, CDR1 is MNHEY and CDR2 is SVGAGI. The length of the CDR3 is 15 residues. V lost 7 bases, J lost 5 bases, and 20 bases lay in between. In the original analysis: Reference gene primer amplification gave nucleated cell count estimates. TCRdb's table, derived via immunoSEQ multiplex PCR, lists solely in-frame clones and lacks some. Clone size and V and J calls were adopted from that table, with D and trimming inferred from the DNA. Among hundreds of thousands of clones listed, around 84% were seen once. Sequenced material: peripheral blood. This TCR derives from a man older than 75 with acute or convalescent COVID-19. This sequence joins TRBV6-5 and TRBJ1-1; D uncertain. The DNA of the CDR3 is TGTGCCAGCAAGGCCTTGCAGGAGGCGCAGACTGAAGCTTTCTTT. Amino acids: CASKALQEAQTEAFF.